The rows below give T cell receptor beta chains drawn from one sample of a study of blood T cells in healthy people across ages. Each CDR3 protein is one row after TCRdb ran MiXCR on the 5' RACE reads. The table includes more than 1,000,000 distinct CDR3 sequences, around 27% detected once. This sample was shared with a second study, whose subject was T cells of mothers and their children.

The sample consisted of blood. The receptors stem from a girl aged 2-10 years in good health. The CDR3 runs from the conserved cysteine through the conserved F or W. The D gene is left open where the match is weak. Expanded clones are given a class, and other clones once, few, many or no size at all.

D gene: TRBD1; V gene: TRBV7-2; CDR3 length: 14; J gene: TRBJ1-2; clone size: -; CDR3 protein: CASSLKGQNYGYTF; CDR3 DNA: TGTGCCAGCAGCTTGAAGGGACAGAACTATGGCTACACCTTC
D gene: -; V gene: TRBV12-3/TRBV12-4; CDR3 length: 11; J gene: TRBJ2-1; clone size: -; CDR3 protein: CAIGGYNEQFF; CDR3 DNA: TGTGCCATCGGAGGCTACAATGAGCAGTTCTTC
D gene: TRBD1; V gene: TRBV5-5; CDR3 length: 15; J gene: TRBJ1-1; clone size: -; CDR3 protein: CASSFQGTGITEAFF; CDR3 DNA: TGTGCCAGCAGCTTTCAAGGGACAGGGATCACTGAAGCTTTCTTT
D gene: -; V gene: TRBV29-1; CDR3 length: 15; J gene: TRBJ2-1; clone size: few; CDR3 protein: CSVDRSLLSYNEQFF; CDR3 DNA: TGCAGCGTTGACAGGAGTCTTCTTTCCTACAATGAGCAGTTCTTC
D gene: -; V gene: TRBV4-3; CDR3 length: 16; J gene: TRBJ2-1; clone size: -; CDR3 protein: CASSQDLPRDYNEQFF; CDR3 DNA: TGCGCCAGCAGCCAAGATCTACCCAGGGACTACAATGAGCAGTTCTTC
D gene: TRBD2; V gene: TRBV7-3; CDR3 length: 16; J gene: TRBJ2-2; clone size: -; CDR3 protein: CASSSAGGGNTGELFF; CDR3 DNA: TGTGCCAGCAGCTCGGCGGGGGGCGGGAACACCGGGGAGCTGTTTTTT
D gene: -; V gene: TRBV14; CDR3 length: 15; J gene: TRBJ2-7; clone size: -; CDR3 protein: CASSQGGPMGHEQYF; CDR3 DNA: TGTGCCAGCAGCCAAGGGGGGCCGATGGGCCACGAGCAGTACTTC
D gene: -; V gene: TRBV12-3/TRBV12-4; CDR3 length: 15; J gene: TRBJ2-7; clone size: few; CDR3 protein: CASSTTGADWYEQYF; CDR3 DNA: TGTGCCAGCAGTACCACAGGAGCCGATTGGTACGAGCAGTACTTC
D gene: -; V gene: TRBV4-3; CDR3 length: 15; J gene: TRBJ1-2; clone size: -; CDR3 protein: CASSQEREGSYGYTF; CDR3 DNA: TGCGCCAGCAGCCAAGAAAGAGAGGGGAGCTATGGCTACACCTTC
D gene: -; V gene: TRBV14; CDR3 length: 16; J gene: TRBJ2-1; clone size: -; CDR3 protein: CASSQETGTSYNEQFF; CDR3 DNA: TGTGCCAGCAGCCAAGAAACAGGAACCTCCTACAATGAGCAGTTCTTC
D gene: TRBD1; V gene: TRBV5-1; CDR3 length: 16; J gene: TRBJ2-5; clone size: few; CDR3 protein: CASSFGGTGGKETQYF; CDR3 DNA: TGCGCCAGCAGCTTTGGGGGGACAGGGGGCAAAGAGACCCAGTACTTC
D gene: -; V gene: TRBV4-1; CDR3 length: 14; J gene: TRBJ2-7; clone size: few; CDR3 protein: CASSHQDRSYEQYF; CDR3 DNA: TGCGCCAGCAGCCACCAGGACAGATCCTACGAGCAGTACTTC
D gene: -; V gene: TRBV29-1; CDR3 length: 13; J gene: TRBJ1-4; clone size: -; CDR3 protein: CSVGLATNEKLFF; CDR3 DNA: TGCAGCGTTGGGTTAGCCACTAATGAAAAACTGTTTTTT
D gene: -; V gene: TRBV29-1; CDR3 length: 14; J gene: TRBJ2-7; clone size: few; CDR3 protein: CSVEGVGSYYEQYF; CDR3 DNA: TGCAGCGTTGAAGGGGTAGGATCTTACTACGAGCAGTACTTC
D gene: TRBD1; V gene: TRBV20-1; CDR3 length: 13; J gene: TRBJ1-4; clone size: few; CDR3 protein: CSAGGQRSEKLFF; CDR3 DNA: TGCAGTGCCGGGGGACAGCGGAGTGAAAAACTGTTTTTT
D gene: -; V gene: TRBV20-1; CDR3 length: 13; J gene: TRBJ1-1; clone size: few; CDR3 protein: CSAFYQTNTEAFF; CDR3 DNA: TGCAGTGCTTTTTACCAGACGAACACTGAAGCTTTCTTT
D gene: -; V gene: TRBV5-1; CDR3 length: 14; J gene: TRBJ2-7; clone size: -; CDR3 protein: CASSTQGYQYEQYF; CDR3 DNA: TGCGCCAGCAGCACCCAGGGGTATCAGTACGAGCAGTACTTC
D gene: -; V gene: TRBV3-1; CDR3 length: 13; J gene: TRBJ2-3; clone size: -; CDR3 protein: CASSPYRVDTQYF; CDR3 DNA: TGTGCCAGCAGCCCTTACAGGGTTGATACGCAGTATTTT
D gene: -; V gene: TRBV20-1; CDR3 length: 12; J gene: TRBJ1-2; clone size: -; CDR3 protein: CSARDGLAGYTF; CDR3 DNA: TGCAGTGCTAGAGATGGTCTCGCTGGCTACACCTTC
D gene: -; V gene: TRBV5-1; CDR3 length: 16; J gene: TRBJ2-1; clone size: -; CDR3 protein: CASSVHVLGAKDEQFF; CDR3 DNA: TGCGCCAGCAGCGTGCATGTCCTGGGGGCAAAGGATGAGCAGTTCTTC
D gene: TRBD1; V gene: TRBV4-3; CDR3 length: 14; J gene: TRBJ2-1; clone size: many; CDR3 protein: CASSLGQGKYEQFF; CDR3 DNA: TGCGCCAGCAGCCTCGGACAGGGAAAGTATGAGCAGTTCTTC
D gene: -; V gene: TRBV28; CDR3 length: 16; J gene: TRBJ2-2; clone size: -; CDR3 protein: CVSSFPDIPRPRELFF; CDR3 DNA: TGTGTCAGCAGTTTCCCGGACATCCCCCGACCCAGGGAGCTGTTTTTT
D gene: -; V gene: TRBV6-2/TRBV6-3; CDR3 length: 14; J gene: TRBJ2-7; clone size: -; CDR3 protein: CASSYGRRTYEQYF; CDR3 DNA: TGTGCCAGCAGTTATGGGCGGCGAACCTACGAGCAGTACTTC
D gene: -; V gene: TRBV4-3; CDR3 length: 15; J gene: TRBJ1-2; clone size: -; CDR3 protein: CASSQERAVNYGYTF; CDR3 DNA: TGCGCCAGCAGCCAAGAGAGGGCAGTCAACTATGGCTACACCTTC
D gene: TRBD1; V gene: TRBV20-1; CDR3 length: 14; J gene: TRBJ2-7; clone size: -; CDR3 protein: CSADPTGDAYEQYF; CDR3 DNA: TGCAGTGCTGACCCGACAGGGGACGCCTACGAGCAGTACTTC
D gene: -; V gene: TRBV7-6; CDR3 length: 13; J gene: TRBJ2-7; clone size: few; CDR3 protein: CASNRGRGDEQYF; CDR3 DNA: TGTGCCAGCAACCGGGGGCGAGGGGATGAGCAGTACTTC
D gene: -; V gene: TRBV20-1; CDR3 length: 14; J gene: TRBJ2-3; clone size: few; CDR3 protein: CSASHRGGSDTQYF; CDR3 DNA: TGCAGTGCTAGTCACAGGGGAGGTTCAGATACGCAGTATTTT
D gene: -; V gene: TRBV29-1; CDR3 length: 13; J gene: TRBJ1-4; clone size: few; CDR3 protein: CSVEDKGGEKLFF; CDR3 DNA: TGCAGCGTTGAAGATAAAGGAGGAGAAAAACTGTTTTTT
D gene: TRBD2; V gene: TRBV10-3; CDR3 length: 19; J gene: TRBJ2-6; clone size: once; CDR3 protein: CAISESTGREATGANVLTF; CDR3 DNA: TGTGCCATCAGTGAGTCGACGGGGCGGGAGGCGACCGGGGCCAACGTCCTGACTTTC
D gene: -; V gene: TRBV6-2/TRBV6-3; CDR3 length: 15; J gene: TRBJ1-1; clone size: few; CDR3 protein: CASSYQGVAYTEAFF; CDR3 DNA: TGTGCCAGCAGTTACCAGGGAGTAGCCTACACTGAAGCTTTCTTT
D gene: -; V gene: TRBV5-1; CDR3 length: 12; J gene: TRBJ1-2; clone size: -; CDR3 protein: CASSLEPGGYTF; CDR3 DNA: TGCGCCAGCAGCTTGGAGCCGGGAGGCTACACCTTC
D gene: TRBD1; V gene: TRBV29-1; CDR3 length: 15; J gene: TRBJ2-5; clone size: -; CDR3 protein: CSSARDRAGAETQYF; CDR3 DNA: TGCAGCTCAGCCCGGGACAGGGCGGGGGCCGAGACCCAGTACTTC
D gene: -; V gene: TRBV28; CDR3 length: 15; J gene: TRBJ2-7; clone size: few; CDR3 protein: CASSLSGDRSYEQYF; CDR3 DNA: TGTGCCAGCAGTTTGTCGGGGGACAGATCCTACGAGCAGTACTTC
D gene: -; V gene: TRBV7-9; CDR3 length: 14; J gene: TRBJ1-2; clone size: -; CDR3 protein: CASSPPDAFNGYTF; CDR3 DNA: TGTGCCAGCAGCCCTCCTGACGCCTTCAATGGCTACACCTTC
D gene: -; V gene: TRBV15; CDR3 length: 15; J gene: TRBJ2-5; clone size: -; CDR3 protein: CATSRDLGPPETQYF; CDR3 DNA: TGTGCCACCAGCAGAGATCTCGGCCCTCCGGAGACCCAGTACTTC
D gene: TRBD2; V gene: TRBV20-1; CDR3 length: 17; J gene: TRBJ2-7; clone size: few; CDR3 protein: CSATPLRKRGVMYEQYF; CDR3 DNA: TGCAGTGCTACCCCCTTAAGGAAGCGGGGGGTGATGTACGAGCAGTACTTC
D gene: -; V gene: TRBV9; CDR3 length: 17; J gene: TRBJ2-7; clone size: -; CDR3 protein: CASSESVSGIQTNEQYF; CDR3 DNA: TGTGCCAGCAGCGAATCAGTTTCCGGGATTCAAACTAACGAGCAGTACTTC
D gene: -; V gene: TRBV29-1; CDR3 length: 13; J gene: TRBJ2-3; clone size: few; CDR3 protein: CSFRALLTDTQYF; CDR3 DNA: TGCAGCTTTAGGGCTCTACTCACAGATACGCAGTATTTT
D gene: -; V gene: TRBV7-9; CDR3 length: 16; J gene: TRBJ2-3; clone size: -; CDR3 protein: CASSLALTRGTDTQYF; CDR3 DNA: TGTGCCAGCAGCTTAGCGCTAACGAGGGGCACAGATACGCAGTATTTT
D gene: -; V gene: TRBV6-5; CDR3 length: 12; J gene: TRBJ2-7; clone size: few; CDR3 protein: CASGTSTHEQYF; CDR3 DNA: TGTGCCAGCGGAACTAGTACCCACGAGCAGTACTTC
D gene: TRBD2; V gene: TRBV28; CDR3 length: 16; J gene: TRBJ2-7; clone size: -; CDR3 protein: CASSLSMGLASYEQYF; CDR3 DNA: TGTGCCAGCAGTTTATCTATGGGACTAGCGAGTTACGAGCAGTACTTC
D gene: -; V gene: TRBV4-3; CDR3 length: 15; J gene: TRBJ1-2; clone size: -; CDR3 protein: CASSQELFQNYGYTF; CDR3 DNA: TGCGCCAGCAGCCAAGAACTATTTCAGAACTATGGCTACACCTTC
D gene: -; V gene: TRBV4-1; CDR3 length: 16; J gene: TRBJ1-1; clone size: few; CDR3 protein: CASSPPLVRAIAEAFF; CDR3 DNA: TGCGCCAGCAGCCCCCCATTGGTTAGGGCGATCGCTGAAGCTTTCTTT
D gene: -; V gene: TRBV20-1; CDR3 length: 14; J gene: TRBJ2-3; clone size: few; CDR3 protein: CSARDPVGTDTQYF; CDR3 DNA: TGCAGTGCTAGAGACCCGGTGGGAACGGATACGCAGTATTTT
D gene: -; V gene: TRBV5-6; CDR3 length: 17; J gene: TRBJ1-4; clone size: -; CDR3 protein: CASSLGARGSGGEKLFF; CDR3 DNA: TGTGCCAGCAGCTTGGGGGCTAGGGGGAGTGGCGGCGAAAAACTGTTTTTT
D gene: -; V gene: TRBV7-8; CDR3 length: 13; J gene: TRBJ1-2; clone size: -; CDR3 protein: CASSLDPQYGYTF; CDR3 DNA: TGTGCCAGCAGCTTAGATCCCCAGTATGGCTACACCTTC
D gene: TRBD1; V gene: TRBV12-3/TRBV12-4; CDR3 length: 13; J gene: TRBJ1-4; clone size: -; CDR3 protein: CASRGQGGEKLFF; CDR3 DNA: TGTGCCAGCAGGGGCCAGGGGGGGGAAAAACTGTTTTTT
D gene: -; V gene: TRBV5-1; CDR3 length: 15; J gene: TRBJ1-1; clone size: few; CDR3 protein: CASSNSPGANTEAFF; CDR3 DNA: TGCGCCAGCAGCAACTCACCTGGGGCTAACACTGAAGCTTTCTTT
D gene: -; V gene: TRBV19; CDR3 length: 13; J gene: TRBJ2-4; clone size: few; CDR3 protein: CASRGPQGNIQYF; CDR3 DNA: TGTGCCAGCCGCGGACCCCAGGGGAACATTCAGTACTTC
D gene: -; V gene: TRBV12-5; CDR3 length: 15; J gene: TRBJ2-4; clone size: few; CDR3 protein: CASGPRVLAKNIQYF; CDR3 DNA: TGTGCTAGTGGTCCTAGAGTCCTAGCCAAAAACATTCAGTACTTC
D gene: -; V gene: TRBV2; CDR3 length: 17; J gene: TRBJ2-1; clone size: -; CDR3 protein: CASSFTVPLPPYNEQFF; CDR3 DNA: TGTGCCAGCAGTTTTACGGTCCCTCTGCCCCCCTACAATGAGCAGTTCTTC
D gene: TRBD1; V gene: TRBV7-8; CDR3 length: 16; J gene: TRBJ1-2; clone size: -; CDR3 protein: CASSLTRQGADYGYTF; CDR3 DNA: TGTGCCAGCAGCTTAACGAGACAGGGGGCGGACTATGGCTACACCTTC
D gene: -; V gene: TRBV29-1; CDR3 length: 11; J gene: TRBJ1-1; clone size: -; CDR3 protein: CSSLWGTEAFF; CDR3 DNA: TGCAGCTCGCTGTGGGGCACTGAAGCTTTCTTT
D gene: -; V gene: TRBV7-3; CDR3 length: 12; J gene: TRBJ2-1; clone size: -; CDR3 protein: CASSSLTNEQFF; CDR3 DNA: TGTGCCAGCAGCTCGCTTACTAATGAGCAGTTCTTC
D gene: TRBD2; V gene: TRBV7-9; CDR3 length: 14; J gene: TRBJ2-7; clone size: -; CDR3 protein: CASAASGRASEQYF; CDR3 DNA: TGTGCCAGCGCGGCGAGCGGGAGGGCCTCCGAGCAGTACTTC
D gene: -; V gene: TRBV20-1; CDR3 length: 18; J gene: TRBJ1-4; clone size: once; CDR3 protein: CSARSYQKFPLDNEKLFF; CDR3 DNA: TGCAGTGCTAGGTCTTACCAGAAATTTCCACTCGATAATGAAAAACTGTTTTTT
D gene: TRBD1; V gene: TRBV6-1; CDR3 length: 14; J gene: TRBJ2-7; clone size: few; CDR3 protein: CASSGGTGYDEQYF; CDR3 DNA: TGTGCCAGCAGTGGAGGGACAGGGTACGACGAGCAGTACTTC